What follows are 6 T cell receptor beta chains derived from one specimen sequenced in a study of blood T cell repertoires in COVID-19. Only in-frame clones appear in the TCRdb table, and some are missing; sequencing was by immunoSEQ multiplex PCR. The sample records some 240,000 clones, approximately 80% being singletons. The sample was peripheral blood. These receptors were collected from a woman between 40 and 55 years old who had recovered from COVID-19.

CDR3 residues: CSAGLVAGELFF. In DNA form, the CDR3 reads TGCAGCGCTGGACTAGTTGCCGGGGAGCTGTTTTTT. The chain couples TRBV29-1 to TRBJ2-2; 7 nucleotides align to TRBD2. CDR1 is SQVTM and CDR2 is ANQGSEA in the germline V gene. This CDR3 region has 12 residues. Losses at the gene ends were 7 bases for V and 6 bases for J; bases not matched to a gene: 5.

J is TRBJ1-2 and V is TRBV6-2 or TRBV6-3; D may be TRBD1 (6 bases). V was clipped by 1 base and J by 5 bases, with 17 bases between them. This CDR3 contains 16 residues. The germline V gene has CDR1 MNHEY and CDR2 SVGEGT. CDR3 protein: CASSYFTYRDGYGYTF. The CDR3 DNA follows: TGTGCCAGCAGTTACTTCACCTACAGGGATGGATATGGCTACACCTTC.

This chain joins TRBV7-2 and TRBJ1-2; a possible D gene is TRBD1 (5 bases). Looked up from germline, CDR1 is SGHTA and CDR2 is FQGNSA. Trimming cost V 5 bases and J 4 bases, with 11 bases left between them. CDR3 length equals 13 residues. In DNA form, the CDR3 reads TGTGCCAGCAGCCACGGACATCTCTATGGCTACACCTTC. This sequence encodes CASSHGHLYGYTF.

The chain links TRBV12-3 or TRBV12-4 to TRBJ1-2; D ambiguous. The CDR3 is 12 residues long. Trimming pared 0 bases from V and 8 bases from J, leaving 7 bases between. As DNA, the CDR3 is TGTGCCAGCAGTTTAGCCGCCAGGGGCTACACCTTC. It is translated as CASSLAARGYTF.

This clone appeared once. The CDR3: CASGGQLNNEQFF. As DNA, the CDR3 is TGTGCCAGCGGGGGACAGTTAAACAATGAGCAGTTCTTC. This sequence joins TRBV6-5 and TRBJ2-1; 7 nucleotides line up with TRBD1. V lost 8 bases and J lost 5; bases outside the gene matches: 6. Germline CDR1 MNHEY, CDR2 SVGAGI. CDR3 length: 13 amino acids.

The chain uses TRBV28 and TRBJ1-6; TRBD1 might be the D (5 bases). The V gene lost 7 bases and the J gene lost 4 bases, with 20 bases spanning the gap. CDR1 is MDHEN, CDR2 SYDVKM, per germline. The CDR3 sequence is 17 residues long. This chain's CDR3 is CASTPSGGLGYNSPLHF. In DNA form, the CDR3 reads TGTGCCAGCACCCCTTCCGGGGGGTTAGGGTATAATTCACCCCTCCACTTT. Supplemented by reference TRBV28 and TRBJ1-6, the full variable domain reads DVKVTQSSRYLVKRTGEKVFLECVQDMDHENMFWYRQDPGLGLRLIYFSYDVKMKEKGDIPEGYSVSREKKERFSLILESASTNQTSMYLCASTPSGGLGYNSPLHFGNGTRLTVT.